One sample yielded the 24 T cell receptor beta chains listed below, sequenced in a study of blood T cell repertoires in COVID-19. This table comes from immunoSEQ multiplex PCR, and its TCRdb copy is limited to in-frame clones, with some not included. Found here are some 330,000 clones, around 86% of them singletons; the top ten hold 3.5% to 5%. Sequenced: PBMCs or T cells enriched from blood (not recorded which). The receptor source for this set is a man aged 25 to 40 who had recovered from COVID-19.

V and J are TRBV7-2 and TRBJ1-5, with D possibly matching TRBD1 (6 bases). The CDR3 is 15 residues long. V lost 5 bases and J 0 bases, leaving 11 bases between the germline ends. Germline V gene sequence: CDR1 SGHTA, CDR2 FQGNSA. Written as DNA, the CDR3 is TGTGCCAGCAGCGTCTACAGGGTTAGCAATCAGCCCCAGCATTTT. This gives the protein CASSVYRVSNQPQHF.

The chain links TRBV2 to TRBJ2-2; D ambiguous. V dropped 5 bases and J dropped 5 bases, with 6 bases sitting between them. CDR3 length: 12 residues. The V gene's germline CDR1 is SNHLY and CDR2 FYNNEI. CDR3 bases: TGTGCCAGCAGTCTAGAGACCGGGGAGCTGTTTTTT. It specifies CASSLETGELFF. The full variable domain, with the rest looked up from reference TRBV2 and TRBJ2-2, is EPEVTQTPSHQVTQMGQEVILRCVPISNHLYFYWYRQILGQKVEFLVSFYNNEISEKSEIFDDQFSVERPDGSNFTLKIRSTKLEDSAMYFCASSLETGELFFGEGSRLTVL.

The chain joins TRBV5-1 to TRBJ1-4; 7 positions match TRBD1. Germline values: CDR1 SGHRS, CDR2 YFSETQ. The trim removed 4 bases at V and 3 bases at J, leaving 6 bases unmatched. The CDR3 runs to 15 residues. CDR3 sequence (DNA): TGCGCCAGCAGCCCCACAGGGGCTCCTAATGAAAAACTGTTTTTT. Protein: CASSPTGAPNEKLFF.

J is TRBJ2-4 and V is TRBV6-5; 7 bases fit TRBD1. Germline V lookup: CDR1 MNHEY, CDR2 SVGAGI. V trimming: 7 bases; J trimming: 6 bases; junction bases outside the gene matches: 6. The CDR3 runs 13 residues. CDR3 nucleotide sequence: TGTGCCAGCACCTCCGGGACAGTAAACATTCAGTACTTC. Amino acid sequence: CASTSGTVNIQYF.

This sequence joins TRBV4-1 and TRBJ2-7; 11 nucleotides match TRBD2. Germline CDR1 is MGHRA and CDR2 is YSYEKL. J was trimmed by 2 bases and V by 5 bases; bases with no gene match: 8. This CDR3 comprises 16 residues. The CDR3 region has the DNA TGCGCCAGCAGCTTTAGCGGGGGGGCCGGTACCTACGAGCAGTACTTC. As protein: CASSFSGGAGTYEQYF.

V usage is TRBV13 and J usage is TRBJ2-7; 10 nucleotides agree with TRBD1. Germline V gene data show CDR1 as PRHDT and CDR2 as FYEKMQ (reference sequence). The V and J ends lost 6 bases and 2 bases, in that order; junction bases with no gene match: 13. The CDR3 spans 17 residues. CDR3 protein: CASSLDSPGQGTYEQYF. The CDR3 DNA reads TGTGCCAGCAGTTTGGATTCCCCGGGACAGGGGACCTACGAGCAGTACTTC.

The genes are TRBV9 and TRBJ2-2; no firm D call. Trimming cost V 4 bases and J 3 bases, with 4 bases left between them. CDR1 and CDR2 from the germline V gene are SGDLS and YYNGEE. This CDR3 comprises 12 residues. CDR3 sequence: CASSPDTGELFF. Written as DNA, the CDR3 is TGTGCCAGCAGCCCTGACACCGGGGAGCTGTTTTTT.

J is TRBJ2-3 and V is TRBV6-1; TRBD2 aligns across 9 bases. Per germline, CDR1 MNHNS and CDR2 SASEGT. This CDR3 contains 17 residues. J was trimmed by 3 bases and V by 0 bases; bases with no gene match: 7. CDR3 DNA: TGTGCCAGCAGTGAAGCATATAACGCGGGGGGGACAGATACGCAGTATTTT. It translates to CASSEAYNAGGTDTQYF.

The genes are TRBV3-1 (or the pseudogene TRBV3-2) and TRBJ1-2, with a possible D match to TRBD1 (5 bases). CDR1 LGHDT and CDR2 YNNKEL come from the germline V gene (reference sequence). Between the trimmed V and J ends, which lost 1 base and 3 bases, there was a span of 15 bases. The CDR3 sequence is 16 residues long. In DNA form, the CDR3 reads TGTGCCAGCAGCCAAGGGAGTCCGGGGGGTGACTATGGCTACACCTTC. Translated: CASSQGSPGGDYGYTF.

V usage is TRBV6-5 and J usage is TRBJ1-3; tentative D call: TRBD1 (5 bases). The V end lost 1 base, the J end lost 4 bases, and 11 bases lay between the germline ends. The CDR3 is 15 residues long. Germline assignment: CDR1 MNHEY and CDR2 SVGAGI. DNA for the CDR3: TGTGCCAGCAGTTACTTCCAGGGTACCGGAAACACCATATATTTT. It translates to CASSYFQGTGNTIYF.

This clone came up once. This chain uses TRBV4-1 with TRBJ2-7, with 9 bases lining up with TRBD1. The V segment lost 11 bases and the J segment 5 bases; nucleotides outside the gene matches: 13. Germline V gives CDR1 MGHRA, CDR2 YSYEKL. This CDR3 contains 14 residues. The CDR3 spells CAAGLGDRENEQYF. The CDR3 nucleotides are TGCGCCGCGGGGCTGGGGGACAGGGAAAACGAGCAGTACTTC.

The V call is TRBV9, the J call TRBJ2-1; TRBD2 matches at 9 bases. This CDR3 comprises 14 residues. The germline V gene encodes CDR1 SGDLS and CDR2 YYNGEE. V trimming: 3 bases; J trimming: 14 bases; junction bases outside the gene matches: 12. The CDR3 nucleotides read TGTGCCAGCAGCGCCAATATGGGGACTAGCAGTGAGTTCTTC. This encodes CASSANMGTSSEFF.

This sequence joins TRBV5-8 and TRBJ1-5; 10 bases are a match to TRBD1. The CDR3 length is 19 residues. After removal of 2 bases from V and 0 bases from J, the junction contained 11 bases not matched to a gene. The V gene's germline CDR1 is SGHTS and CDR2 YDEGEE. CDR3 in DNA: TGTGCCAGCAGCTTTCTATCTCTGGGACAGGGGTATAGCAATCAGCCCCAGCATTTT. Translation: CASSFLSLGQGYSNQPQHF.

V usage is TRBV5-1 and J usage is TRBJ2-3; no definite D call. V shed 0 bases and J shed 6 bases, with 11 bases lying between them. CDR1 SGHRS and CDR2 YFSETQ come from the germline V gene. The CDR3 has 14 residues. The CDR3 sequence: CASSLVSNGDTQYF. The CDR3, as DNA: TGCGCCAGCAGCTTGGTTAGTAACGGGGATACGCAGTATTTT.

V usage is TRBV11-2 and J usage is TRBJ2-5, with 8 bases aligning to TRBD2. J lost 4 bases, V lost 2 bases, and 6 bases had no gene match. The CDR3 is made up of 15 amino acids. The germline V gene encodes CDR1 SGHAT and CDR2 FQNNGV. CDR3 in DNA: TGTGCCAGCAGCTTAACAGCGGGAGTTAGAGAGACCCAGTACTTC. This codes for CASSLTAGVRETQYF.

This chain links TRBV6-5 with TRBJ2-3; the match to TRBD2 covers 14 bases. From germline, CDR1 is MNHEY and CDR2 SVGAGI. Losses at the gene ends were 0 bases for V and 14 bases for J; bases not matched to a gene: 10. The CDR3 totals 16 residues. The CDR3 DNA reads as TGTGCCAGCAGTTACTCGACCTCGACTAGCGGGAGGGCCTTGTATTTT. It yields the protein CASSYSTSTSGRALYF.

The genes are TRBV6-5 and TRBJ1-2; 9 nucleotides agree with TRBD1. This CDR3 has 12 amino acids. CDR1 MNHEY and CDR2 SVGAGI come from the germline V gene. With 10 bases clipped from V and 8 bases from J, the junction kept 8 bases outside the gene matches. The CDR3 coding sequence is TGTGCCACCAGAGACAGGGGGAAGGGCTACACCTTC. It codes for CATRDRGKGYTF.

The chain combines TRBV6-5 with TRBJ2-5, with D tentatively TRBD2 (7 bases). The CDR3 contains 13 residues. Looked up from germline, CDR1 is MNHEY and CDR2 is SVGAGI. Trimming removed 6 bases from V and 4 bases from J, with 12 bases in between. In nucleotides, the CDR3 is TGTGCCAGCAGGGAGGGGGGGCGAGAGACCCAGTACTTC. This gives the protein CASREGGRETQYF.

CDR3 coding DNA: TGTGCCAGCAGCTTTCGGGGTTCGGGGAACGGCTACACCTTC. Its protein is CASSFRGSGNGYTF. This chain links TRBV7-2 with TRBJ1-2; D is unresolved. The ends were cut back, 3 bases at V and 8 bases at J, with 16 bases in the middle. CDR1 is SGHTA, CDR2 FQGNSA, per germline. The CDR3 is made up of 14 amino acids.

The rearrangement uses TRBV27 and TRBJ2-2, with 10 bases that match TRBD1. Germline values: CDR1 MNHEY, CDR2 SMNVEV (reference sequence). Trimming took 4 bases from V and 2 from J; bases not matched to a gene: 4. CDR3 size: 16 residues. The CDR3 reads CASSSGQGQNTGELFF. The CDR3 DNA reads TGTGCCAGCAGTTCGGGACAGGGGCAAAACACCGGGGAGCTGTTTTTT.

The rearrangement links TRBV6-5 to TRBJ2-1; tentative D call: TRBD1 (6 bases). Germline assignment: CDR1 MNHEY and CDR2 SVGAGI. The CDR3 has 14 residues. The V end lost 2 bases, the J end lost 11 bases, and 16 bases lay between the germline ends. CDR3 nucleotides: TGTGCCAGCAGTTACGGGTTGCAGGGGCCAAAGCAGTTCTTC. Translated, it gives CASSYGLQGPKQFF.

The chain couples TRBV19 to TRBJ2-3, with D possibly matching TRBD2 (6 bases). The CDR3 has 15 amino acids. V was shortened by 5 bases and J by 0 bases, with 12 bases between the two germline ends. Germline loops: CDR1 LNHDA, CDR2 SQIVND (reference sequence). The CDR3 spells CASSHGGSSTDTQYF. The CDR3 region has the DNA TGTGCCAGTAGTCATGGAGGGAGTAGCACAGATACGCAGTATTTT. Supplemented by reference TRBV19 and TRBJ2-3, the full variable domain reads DGGITQSPKYLFRKEGQNVTLSCEQNLNHDAMYWYRQDPGQGLRLIYYSQIVNDFQKGDIAEGYSVSREKKESFPLTVTSAQKNPTAFYLCASSHGGSSTDTQYFGPGTRLTVL.

The gene calls are TRBV3-1 (or the pseudogene TRBV3-2) and TRBJ2-5, with TRBD2 matching 10 bases. This CDR3 has 18 amino acids. The J segment lost 6 bases and the V segment lost 5 bases, leaving 18 bases of the junction unmatched. Per the germline V gene, CDR1 is LGHDT and CDR2 is YNNKEL (reference sequence). Here the CDR3 DNA reads TGTGCCAGCAGCTACGTTGGACTAGCGGAGAGAGGGGGAAAGACCCAGTACTTC. Amino acid sequence: CASSYVGLAERGGKTQYF.

The chain carries TRBV18 and TRBJ1-1, with TRBD1 matching 8 bases. The germline CDR1 and CDR2 sequences are KGHSH and LQKENI. The V gene end was trimmed by 1 base and the J gene end by 1 base; junction bases not matched to a gene: 8. The CDR3 has 17 residues. The CDR3 DNA reads as TGTGCCAGCTCACCACGCAGACAGGGGTCGGGGAACACTGAAGCTTTCTTT. This codes for CASSPRRQGSGNTEAFF.